What follows are 10 T cell receptor beta chains derived from one specimen sequenced in a study of technical replicates of blood from a few donors. Assay used: immunoSEQ multiplex PCR; TCRdb lists only in-frame clones, some missing. The repertoire has some 71,000 clones, approximately 96% of them found once; the top ten carry around 0.3%. The sequenced material came from T cells isolated from PBMCs. The receptors come from a human donor in good health.

CDR3 bases: TGTGCCAGCAGTTTATTCGGGGGAGAACTGTTTTTT. It specifies CASSLFGGELFF. The genes are TRBV28 and TRBJ1-4; tentatively, D is TRBD1 (5 bases). CDR3 length equals 12 residues. Deletions cut 1 base from V and 12 bases from J, with 9 bases between. The V gene's germline CDR1 is MDHEN and CDR2 SYDVKM.

The chain combines TRBV4-1 with TRBJ1-6; 8 bases are shared with TRBD1. Germline CDR1 MGHRA, CDR2 YSYEKL. The CDR3 sequence is 16 residues long. V lost 2 bases to trimming and J lost 8 bases; unmatched junction nucleotides: 8. CDR3 protein: CASSQITTGEYSPLHF. CDR3 nucleotides: TGCGCCAGCAGCCAAATTACGACAGGGGAATATTCACCCCTCCACTTT.

The V call is TRBV6-6, the J call TRBJ2-3, with TRBD2 matching over 9 bases. Trimming at V came to 6 bases and at J to 4 bases, leaving 11 bases not matched to a gene. The CDR3 runs to 16 residues. CDR1 and CDR2 from the germline V gene are MNHNY and SVGAGI (reference sequence). This CDR3 is CASRAILAGPPDTQYF. The CDR3 DNA follows: TGTGCCAGCAGAGCAATTCTAGCGGGACCCCCAGATACGCAGTATTTT.

The chain is built from TRBV19 and TRBJ1-5; D gene ambiguous. V was trimmed by 3 bases and J by 1 base, leaving 13 bases between them. The CDR3 extends over 16 amino acids. Germline V gene lookup returns CDR1 LNHDA and CDR2 SQIVND (reference sequence). CDR3 DNA: TGTGCCAGTAGTATTGGCTCCCCCACCAGCAATCAGCCCCAGCATTTT. It yields the protein CASSIGSPTSNQPQHF. The whole variable domain, filled in from reference TRBV19 and TRBJ1-5, reads DGGITQSPKYLFRKEGQNVTLSCEQNLNHDAMYWYRQDPGQGLRLIYYSQIVNDFQKGDIAEGYSVSREKKESFPLTVTSAQKNPTAFYLCASSIGSPTSNQPQHFGDGTRLSIL.

The chain has TRBV11-2 and TRBJ2-7; 13 bases match TRBD2. The V segment lost 5 bases and the J segment 9 bases; nucleotides outside the gene matches: 16. This CDR3 comprises 17 residues. Per the germline V gene, CDR1 is SGHAT and CDR2 is FQNNGV. The chain's CDR3 is CASSLMRSGTSGTMQYF. CDR3 coding DNA: TGTGCCAGCAGCCTAATGAGATCCGGGACTAGCGGGACTATGCAGTACTTC.

The chain links TRBV9 to TRBJ1-1; D is uncertain. Germline V gene sequence: CDR1 SGDLS, CDR2 YYNGEE. This CDR3 has 12 amino acids. V lost 6 bases and J 1 base, leaving 7 bases between the germline ends. CDR3 coding DNA: TGTGCCAGCAATACACCGAACACTGAAGCTTTCTTT. Translation gives CASNTPNTEAFF.

This sequence joins TRBV29-1 and TRBJ2-7; D might be TRBD1 (6 bases). In germline, CDR1 is SQVTM, CDR2 ANQGSEA. The CDR3 is made up of 12 amino acids. V shed 4 bases and J shed 1 base, with 8 bases lying between them. CDR3 sequence reads: CSVVTGSYEQYF. CDR3 bases: TGCAGCGTTGTGACAGGTTCCTACGAGCAGTACTTC.

The chain combines TRBV27 with TRBJ1-2; D perhaps matches TRBD1 (5 bases). Germline V lookup: CDR1 MNHEY, CDR2 SMNVEV (reference sequence). This CDR3 contains 15 residues. The ends were cut back, 8 bases at V and 0 bases at J, with 16 bases in the middle. The DNA of the CDR3 is TGTGCCAGCTTTAGGGGTCTCCCAGCTAACTATGGCTACACCTTC. Translated: CASFRGLPANYGYTF.

The chain is built from TRBV11-1 and TRBJ2-1; TRBD2 aligns across 7 bases. V trimming: 0 bases; J trimming: 1 base; junction bases outside the gene matches: 6. Germline CDR1 SGHAT, CDR2 FQDESV (reference sequence). CDR3 length: 17 residues. CDR3 coding DNA: TGTGCCAGCAGCTTAGCGCGTCGGGAGGCTTCCTACAATGAGCAGTTCTTC. As protein: CASSLARREASYNEQFF.

This chain joins TRBV9 and TRBJ2-1; perhaps TRBD2 as D (5 bases). Deletions cut 2 bases from V and 5 bases from J, with 23 bases between. The CDR3 extends over 18 amino acids. Germline CDR1 reads SGDLS; CDR2 reads YYNGEE. CDR3 in DNA: TGTGCCAGCAGCGTGAGGGCCTGGGCTTTCGACCAGAACAATGAGCAGTTCTTC. This translates into CASSVRAWAFDQNNEQFF. The full variable domain, rest sourced from reference TRBV9 and TRBJ2-1, is DSGVTQTPKHLITATGQRVTLRCSPRSGDLSVYWYQQSLDQGLQFLIQYYNGEERAKGNILERFSAQQFPDLHSELNLSSLELGDSALYFCASSVRAWAFDQNNEQFFGPGTRLTVL.